This T cell receptor beta chain comes out of a study of CD8 T cells in ankylosing spondylitis. The CDR3 totals 16 residues. Trimming took 4 bases from V and 2 from J, leaving 15 bases between them. Germline V gene data show CDR1 as SGHDN and CDR2 as FVKESK. In this sample, this clonotype turned up many times. It was by quantitative 5'-RACE with molecular barcodes that TCR beta libraries were made. Each CDR3 protein gets one entry after TCRdb re-called the 5' RACE reads with MiXCR. Of roughly 97,000 distinct CDR3 sequences listed, 7.5% to 9% are singletons. The sequence derives from a male donor with ankylosing spondylitis or in good health (not recorded which). Sequencing was performed on blood, either unsorted or a sorted T cell fraction (not recorded which). The chain uses TRBV14 and TRBJ2-1; a possible D gene is TRBD1 (6 bases). CDR3 sequence reads: CASSPSHRVPYNEQFF. The CDR3, as DNA: TGTGCCAGCAGCCCAAGTCACAGGGTACCCTACAATGAGCAGTTCTTC.